This T cell receptor (beta chain) was identified during a study of T cells in Graves' hyperthyroidism and ophthalmopathy. Amplification of TCR beta CDR3 regions used RNA as the template. In the first-round RT-PCR of the TCR CDR3, the HTBI primer set was used. TCRdb reprocessed the multiplex PCR reads with MiXCR, giving one entry per CDR3 protein. The table includes approximately 870,000 distinct CDR3 sequences, around 38% detected once. Whole-study results and caveats: Clonotypes that were expanded in thyroid above 0.001 mostly appeared in blood too.

Stable hyperthyroidism: no ophthalmopathy progression over 18 months of follow-up. Uncontrolled infection, other autoimmune disease, pregnancy and lactation each barred patients from inclusion. As regards this clonotype: Its antigen remains unknown. A junction end diverges from the germline sequence, so it may reflect a read error.

This clonotype was sampled from a man aged 18-30 years with Graves' hyperthyroidism. Input material: blood.

CDR3 sequence: CASRGLSSYEQCF. The CDR3 DNA sequence: TGTGCCAGCAGGGGGTTGAGCTCCTACGAGCAGTGCTTC. The V and J genes are TRBV10-3 and TRBJ2-7, with 7 bases lining up with TRBD1. The CDR3 sequence is 13 residues long. Germline CDR1 reads ENHRY; CDR2 reads SYGVKD.